The next 11 T cell receptor beta chains were all read from a single sample in a study of cytomegalovirus exposure and HLA in healthy donors. With 60 Vbeta and 13 Jbeta primers, the PCR was carried out. Some clones are missing from TCRdb's copy, which holds only in-frame ones; the method was immunoSEQ multiplex PCR. This sample has 100,000 or so clones, with around 83% found just once. The sample consisted of PBMCs. The receptors were gathered from a man younger than 40 in good health and CMV-seronegative.

This clone was picked up a small number of times. Here the CDR3 reads CASSLHSGANVLTF. The CDR3 DNA sequence: TGTGCCAGCAGCTTACATTCTGGGGCCAACGTCCTGACTTTC. The chain joins TRBV7-3 to TRBJ2-6; no reliable D call. V lost 2 bases and J 1 base, leaving 3 bases between the germline ends. CDR3 size: 14 residues. The germline V gene encodes CDR1 SGHTA and CDR2 FQGTGA. Full variable domain (remainder filled in from reference TRBV7-3 and TRBJ2-6): GAGVSQTPSNKVTEKGKYVELRCDPISGHTALYWYRQSLGQGPEFLIYFQGTGAADDSGLPNDRFFAVRPEGSVSTLKIQRTERGDSAVYLCASSLHSGANVLTFGAGSRLTVL.

This clone was detected once. The chain combines TRBV28 with TRBJ2-5; 7 positions match TRBD2. The V segment lost 2 bases and the J segment 4 bases; nucleotides outside the gene matches: 4. CDR3 length equals 14 residues. Germline CDR1 is MDHEN and CDR2 is SYDVKM. The CDR3 sequence is CASSLEAGTETQYF. The CDR3 nucleotides read TGTGCCAGCAGTTTAGAAGCGGGAACAGAGACCCAGTACTTC.

The chain has TRBV4-3 and TRBJ2-7; TRBD2 is a possible D gene (6 bases). Looked up from germline, CDR1 is LGHNA and CDR2 is YSLEER. Trimming removed 4 bases at V and 6 bases at J, with 19 bases between. The CDR3 has 15 amino acids. The CDR3 DNA reads TGCGCCAGCAGCCCTAAGGCCCGGGGGTCCCGCGAGCAGTACTTC. Protein product: CASSPKARGSREQYF.

The chain recombines TRBV5-1 with TRBJ2-7; weak D call: TRBD1 (6 bases). Between the trimmed V and J ends, which lost 3 bases and 0 bases, there was a span of 10 bases. This CDR3 has 14 amino acids. Per germline, CDR1 SGHRS and CDR2 YFSETQ. The CDR3 region has the DNA TGCGCCAGCAGCTGGGACACGAGCTCCTACGAGCAGTACTTC. This encodes CASSWDTSSYEQYF.

The rearrangement joins TRBV7-9 to TRBJ1-4; 7 bases line up with TRBD1. CDR3 size: 17 residues. The junction had 13 bases not matched to a gene; V was cut back by 5 bases and J by 4 bases. Germline V lookup: CDR1 SEHNR, CDR2 FQNEAQ (reference sequence). The DNA of the CDR3 is TGTGCCAGCAGCCCGAGGGTCAGGGGGATGAATAATGAAAAACTGTTTTTT. This sequence encodes CASSPRVRGMNNEKLFF. The complete variable domain, with remaining parts taken from reference TRBV7-9 and TRBJ1-4, reads DTGVSQNPRHKITKRGQNVTFRCDPISEHNRLYWYRQTLGQGPEFLTYFQNEAQLEKSRLLSDRFSAERPKGSFSTLEIQRTEQGDSAMYLCASSPRVRGMNNEKLFFGSGTQLSVL.

This clone was detected only a few times. The chain joins TRBV14 to TRBJ2-7; D remains ambiguous. CDR3 size: 15 residues. V was trimmed by 4 bases and J by 3 bases, leaving 16 bases between them. CDR1 is SGHDN, CDR2 FVKESK, per germline. The CDR3 here is CASSRSPGGFYEQYF. The CDR3, as DNA: TGTGCCAGCAGCCGGTCCCCGGGTGGTTTCTACGAGCAGTACTTC.

This clone was observed a few times. This chain joins TRBV5-4 and TRBJ1-1; no reliable D call. The CDR3 has 15 amino acids. Trimming cost V 7 bases and J 1 base, with 17 bases left between them. The V gene's germline CDR1 is SGHNT and CDR2 YYREEE (reference sequence). The CDR3 loop is CASSSGTEKNTEAFF. CDR3 bases: TGTGCCAGCTCCTCCGGTACAGAAAAGAACACTGAAGCTTTCTTT.

The J gene is TRBJ1-2, the V gene TRBV10-3, with a tentative D call TRBD1 (5 bases). The germline V and J ends were trimmed by 3 bases and 2 bases, with 16 bases remaining between them. The CDR3 has 16 amino acids. CDR1 and CDR2 from the germline V gene are ENHRY and SYGVKD. The CDR3 coding sequence is TGTGCCATCAGTGAAAGAGAGACCGGGGGGAACTATGGCTACACCTTC. Translation: CAISERETGGNYGYTF.

This chain uses TRBV6-1 with TRBJ1-1; TRBD1 matches 7 bases. This CDR3 contains 17 residues. Germline-derived CDR1 and CDR2 are MNHNS and SASEGT. The V segment lost 6 bases and the J segment 1 base; nucleotides outside the gene matches: 14. CDR3 DNA: TGTGCCAGCAGGGAAAGACAGGGTCTAGTTGGGAACACTGAAGCTTTCTTT. Amino acid sequence: CASRERQGLVGNTEAFF.

The CDR3, as DNA: TGCAGCGTTGGACAGGCCTACAATGAGCAGTTCTTC. This codes for CSVGQAYNEQFF. J is TRBJ2-1 and V is TRBV29-1, with D possibly being TRBD1 (6 bases). The V and J ends lost 4 bases and 2 bases respectively, with 6 bases between them. The CDR3 is made up of 12 amino acids. Per germline, CDR1 SQVTM and CDR2 ANQGSEA.

This chain joins TRBV7-9 and TRBJ1-1, with 9 bases that match TRBD1. The germline V gene encodes CDR1 SEHNR and CDR2 FQNEAQ (reference sequence). The CDR3 is made up of 15 amino acids. The ends lost 1 base at V and 0 bases at J; junction bases unmatched: 0. CDR3 amino acids: CASSLGTGVNTEAFF. CDR3 bases: TGTGCCAGCAGCTTAGGGACAGGGGTGAACACTGAAGCTTTCTTT.